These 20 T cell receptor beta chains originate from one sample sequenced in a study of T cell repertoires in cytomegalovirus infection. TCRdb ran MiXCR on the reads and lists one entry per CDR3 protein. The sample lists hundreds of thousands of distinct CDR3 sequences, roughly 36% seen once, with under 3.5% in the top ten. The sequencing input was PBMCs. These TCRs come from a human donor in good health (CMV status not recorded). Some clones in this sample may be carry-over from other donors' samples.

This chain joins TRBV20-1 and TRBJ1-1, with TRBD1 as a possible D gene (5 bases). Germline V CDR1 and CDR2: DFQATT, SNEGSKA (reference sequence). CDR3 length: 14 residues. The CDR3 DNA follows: TGCAGCGCCCCGGGTGTCGGGGGGTGGCCTGAAGCTTTCTTT. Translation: CSAPGVGGWPEAFF.

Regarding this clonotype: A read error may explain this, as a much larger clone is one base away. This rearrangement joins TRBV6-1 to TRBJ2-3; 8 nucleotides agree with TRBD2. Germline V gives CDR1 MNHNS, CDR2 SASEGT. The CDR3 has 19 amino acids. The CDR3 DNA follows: TGTGCCAGCAGTGCCCTGAGCGGGAGCCCACGCTTGGGGAAAGATCCGCAGTATTTT. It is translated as CASSALSGSPRLGKDPQYF.

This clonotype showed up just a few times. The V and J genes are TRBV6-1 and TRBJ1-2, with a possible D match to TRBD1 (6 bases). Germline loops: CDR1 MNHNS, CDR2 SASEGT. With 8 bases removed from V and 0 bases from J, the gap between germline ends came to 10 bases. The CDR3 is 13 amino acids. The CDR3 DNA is TGTGCCAGCGGGAAGGGGGCTAACTATGGCTACACCTTC. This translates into CASGKGANYGYTF.

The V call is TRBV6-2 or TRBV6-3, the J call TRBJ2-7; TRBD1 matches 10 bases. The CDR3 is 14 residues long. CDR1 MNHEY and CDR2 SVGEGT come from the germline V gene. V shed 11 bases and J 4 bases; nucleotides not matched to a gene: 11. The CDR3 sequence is CAHTETGGKYEQYF. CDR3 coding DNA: TGTGCCCACACAGAGACAGGGGGCAAATACGAGCAGTACTTC.

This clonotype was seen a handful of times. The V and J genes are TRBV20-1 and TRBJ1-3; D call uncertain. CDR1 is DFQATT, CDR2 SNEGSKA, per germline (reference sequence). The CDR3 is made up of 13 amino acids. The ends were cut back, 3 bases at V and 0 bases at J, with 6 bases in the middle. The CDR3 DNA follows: TGCAGTGCTAGTCTGACCTCTGGAAACACCATATATTTT. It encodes CSASLTSGNTIYF.

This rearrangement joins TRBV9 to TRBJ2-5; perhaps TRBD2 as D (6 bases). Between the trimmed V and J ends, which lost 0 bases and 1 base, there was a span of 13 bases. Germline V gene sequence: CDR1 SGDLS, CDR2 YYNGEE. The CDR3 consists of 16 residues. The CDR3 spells CASSVAGVGPQETQYF. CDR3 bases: TGTGCCAGCAGCGTAGCGGGGGTGGGCCCCCAAGAGACCCAGTACTTC.

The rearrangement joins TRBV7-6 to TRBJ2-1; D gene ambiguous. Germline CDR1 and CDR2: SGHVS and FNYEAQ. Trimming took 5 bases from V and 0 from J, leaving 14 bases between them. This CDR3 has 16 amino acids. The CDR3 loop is CASSPTPTDSYNEQFF. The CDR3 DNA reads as TGTGCCAGCAGCCCCACCCCCACAGACTCCTACAATGAGCAGTTCTTC.

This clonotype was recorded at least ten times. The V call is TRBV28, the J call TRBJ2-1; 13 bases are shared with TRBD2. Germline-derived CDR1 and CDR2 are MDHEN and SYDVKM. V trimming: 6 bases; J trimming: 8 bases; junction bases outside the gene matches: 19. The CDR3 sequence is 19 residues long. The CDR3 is CASSSGDMTSGRYIDEQFF. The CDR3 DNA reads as TGTGCCAGCAGCTCAGGGGACATGACTAGCGGGAGGTATATAGATGAGCAGTTCTTC.

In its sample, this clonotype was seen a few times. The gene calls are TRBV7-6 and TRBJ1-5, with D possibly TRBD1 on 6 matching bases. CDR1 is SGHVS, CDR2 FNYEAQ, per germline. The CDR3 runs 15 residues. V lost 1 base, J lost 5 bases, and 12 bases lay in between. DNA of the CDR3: TGTGCCAGCAGCTTAGATACAGGGAAAGATCAGCCCCAGCATTTT. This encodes CASSLDTGKDQPQHF.

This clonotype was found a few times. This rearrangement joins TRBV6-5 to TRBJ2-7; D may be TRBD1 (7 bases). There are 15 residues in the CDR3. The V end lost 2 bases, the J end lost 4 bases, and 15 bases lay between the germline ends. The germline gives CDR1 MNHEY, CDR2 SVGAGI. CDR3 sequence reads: CASSYRSPGGYEQYF. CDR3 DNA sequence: TGTGCCAGCAGTTACAGAAGTCCAGGGGGGTACGAGCAGTACTTC.

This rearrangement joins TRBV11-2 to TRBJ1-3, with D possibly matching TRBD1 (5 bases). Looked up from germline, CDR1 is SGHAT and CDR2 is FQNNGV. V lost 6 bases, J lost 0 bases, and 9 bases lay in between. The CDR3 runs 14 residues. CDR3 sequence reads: CASRMTVSGNTIYF. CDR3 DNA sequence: TGTGCCAGCAGAATGACAGTCTCTGGAAACACCATATATTTT.

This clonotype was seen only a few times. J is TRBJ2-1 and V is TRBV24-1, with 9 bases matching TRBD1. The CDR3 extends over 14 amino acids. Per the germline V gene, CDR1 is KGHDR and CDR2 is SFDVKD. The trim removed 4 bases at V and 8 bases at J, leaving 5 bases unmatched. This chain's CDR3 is CATSETGGMDEQFF. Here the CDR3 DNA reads TGTGCCACCAGTGAAACAGGGGGCATGGATGAGCAGTTCTTC.

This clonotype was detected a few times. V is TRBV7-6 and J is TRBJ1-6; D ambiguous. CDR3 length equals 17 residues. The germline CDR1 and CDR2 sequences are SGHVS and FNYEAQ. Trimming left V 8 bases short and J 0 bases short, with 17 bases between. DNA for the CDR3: TGTGCCAGCTCAGAGGCGGGCCCAGCCTCCTATAATTCACCCCTCCACTTT. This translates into CASSEAGPASYNSPLHF.

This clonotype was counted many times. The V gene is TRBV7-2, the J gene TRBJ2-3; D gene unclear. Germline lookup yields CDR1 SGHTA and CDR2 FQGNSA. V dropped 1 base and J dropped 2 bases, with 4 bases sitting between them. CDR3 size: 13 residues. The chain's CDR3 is CASSLVVTDTQYF. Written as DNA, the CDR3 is TGTGCCAGCAGCTTAGTTGTCACAGATACGCAGTATTTT.

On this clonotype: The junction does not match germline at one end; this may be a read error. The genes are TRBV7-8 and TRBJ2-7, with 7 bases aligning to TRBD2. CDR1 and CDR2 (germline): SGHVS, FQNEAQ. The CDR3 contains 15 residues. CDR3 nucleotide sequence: TGTTCCAGCAGCTTTGGGGGGAGGGGTGCCTACGAGCAGTACTTC. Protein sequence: CSSSFGGRGAYEQYF. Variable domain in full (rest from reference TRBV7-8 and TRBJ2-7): GAGVSQSPRYKVAKRGQDVALRCDPISGHVSLFWYQQALGQGPEFLTYFQNEAQLDKSGLPSDRFFAERPEGSVSTLKIQRTQQEDSAVYLCSSSFGGRGAYEQYFGPGTRLTVT.

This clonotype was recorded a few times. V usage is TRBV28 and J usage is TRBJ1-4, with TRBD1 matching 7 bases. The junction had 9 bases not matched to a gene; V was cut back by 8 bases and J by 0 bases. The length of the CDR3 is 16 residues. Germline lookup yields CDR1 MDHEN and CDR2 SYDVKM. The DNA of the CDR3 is TGTGCCAGCGGGGGACAGCGACTTGCAACTAATGAAAAACTGTTTTTT. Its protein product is CASGGQRLATNEKLFF.

The CDR3 region is CASSEGQGSLYEAFF. The CDR3 region has the DNA TGTGCCAGCAGTGAGGGACAGGGGTCGTTATATGAAGCTTTCTTT. V gene TRBV6-6 combines with J gene TRBJ1-1, with TRBD1 matching 10 bases. Germline trimming cut 5 bases from V and 7 bases from J; bases unmatched to any gene: 10. The germline V gene encodes CDR1 MNHNY and CDR2 SVGAGI (reference sequence). The CDR3 runs 15 residues.

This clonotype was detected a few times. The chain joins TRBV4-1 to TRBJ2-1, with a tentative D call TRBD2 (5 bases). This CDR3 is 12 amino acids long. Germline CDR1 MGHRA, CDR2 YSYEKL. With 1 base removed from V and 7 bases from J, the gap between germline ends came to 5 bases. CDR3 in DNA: TGCGCCAGCAGCCAAGCGGGGAATGAGCAGTTCTTC. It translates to CASSQAGNEQFF.

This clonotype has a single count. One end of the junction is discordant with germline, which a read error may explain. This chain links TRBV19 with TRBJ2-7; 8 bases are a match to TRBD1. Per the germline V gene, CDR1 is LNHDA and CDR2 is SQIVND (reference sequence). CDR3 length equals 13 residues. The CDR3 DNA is TGTTCCAGTTCCGGAACCACAGGGGGCGAGCAGTACTTC. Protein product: CSSSGTTGGEQYF. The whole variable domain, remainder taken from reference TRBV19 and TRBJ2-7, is DGGITQSPKYLFRKEGQNVTLSCEQNLNHDAMYWYRQDPGQGLRLIYYSQIVNDFQKGDIAEGYSVSREKKESFPLTVTSAQKNPTAFYLCSSSGTTGGEQYFGPGTRLTVT.

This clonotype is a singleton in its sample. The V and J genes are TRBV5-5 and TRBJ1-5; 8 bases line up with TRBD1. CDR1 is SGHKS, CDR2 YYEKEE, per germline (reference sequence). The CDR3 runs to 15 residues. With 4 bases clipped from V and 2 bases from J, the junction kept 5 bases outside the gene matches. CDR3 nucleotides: TGTGCCAGCAGCGACAGGGGAATGGGCAATCAGCCCCAGCATTTT. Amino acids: CASSDRGMGNQPQHF.